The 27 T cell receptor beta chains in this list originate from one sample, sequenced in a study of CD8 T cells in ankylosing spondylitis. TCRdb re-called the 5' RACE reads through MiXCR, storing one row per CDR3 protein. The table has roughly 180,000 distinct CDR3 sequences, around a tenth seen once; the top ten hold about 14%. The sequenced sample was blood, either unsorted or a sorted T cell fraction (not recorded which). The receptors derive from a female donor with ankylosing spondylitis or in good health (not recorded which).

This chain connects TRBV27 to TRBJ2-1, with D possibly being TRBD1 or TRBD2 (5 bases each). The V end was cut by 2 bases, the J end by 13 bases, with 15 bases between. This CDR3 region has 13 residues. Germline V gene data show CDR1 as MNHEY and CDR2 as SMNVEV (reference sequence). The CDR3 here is CASSLGTQNKQFF. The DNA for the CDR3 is TGTGCCAGCAGTTTAGGGACCCAGAATAAACAGTTCTTC.

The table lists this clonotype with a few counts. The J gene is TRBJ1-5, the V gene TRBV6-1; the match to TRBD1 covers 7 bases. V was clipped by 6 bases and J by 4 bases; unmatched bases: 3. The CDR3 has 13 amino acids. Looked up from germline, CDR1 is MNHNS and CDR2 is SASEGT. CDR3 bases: TGTGCCAGCAGCGGGACAGAGAATCAGCCCCAGCATTTT. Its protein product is CASSGTENQPQHF.

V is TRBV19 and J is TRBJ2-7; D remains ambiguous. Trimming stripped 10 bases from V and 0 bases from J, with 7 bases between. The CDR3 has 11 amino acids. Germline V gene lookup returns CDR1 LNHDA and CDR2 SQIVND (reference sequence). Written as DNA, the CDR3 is TGTGCCACCGGGCACTCCTACGAGCAGTACTTC. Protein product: CATGHSYEQYF.

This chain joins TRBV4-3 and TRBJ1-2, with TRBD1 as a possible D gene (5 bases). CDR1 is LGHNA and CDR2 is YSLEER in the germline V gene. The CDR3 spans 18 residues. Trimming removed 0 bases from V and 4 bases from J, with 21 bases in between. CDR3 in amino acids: CASSQDPAWDGGGYGYTF. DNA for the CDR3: TGCGCCAGCAGCCAAGATCCGGCGTGGGACGGTGGAGGCTATGGCTACACCTTC.

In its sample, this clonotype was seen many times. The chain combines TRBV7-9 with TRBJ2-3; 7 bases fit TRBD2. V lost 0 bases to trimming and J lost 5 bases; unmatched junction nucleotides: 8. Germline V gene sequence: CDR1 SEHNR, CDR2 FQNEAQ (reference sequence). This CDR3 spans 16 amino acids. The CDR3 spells CASSLAVAGDGDTQYF. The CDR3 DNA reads TGTGCCAGCAGCTTAGCGGTGGCGGGAGATGGAGATACGCAGTATTTT. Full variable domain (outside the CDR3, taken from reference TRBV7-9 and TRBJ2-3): DTGVSQNPRHKITKRGQNVTFRCDPISEHNRLYWYRQTLGQGPEFLTYFQNEAQLEKSRLLSDRFSAERPKGSFSTLEIQRTEQGDSAMYLCASSLAVAGDGDTQYFGPGTRLTVL.

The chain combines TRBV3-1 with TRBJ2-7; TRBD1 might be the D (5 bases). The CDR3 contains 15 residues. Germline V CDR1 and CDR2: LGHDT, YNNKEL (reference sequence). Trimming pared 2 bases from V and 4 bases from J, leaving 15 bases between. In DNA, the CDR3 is TGTGCCAGCAGCCAAAGGGGTGGCATAAGATACGAGCAGTACTTC. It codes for CASSQRGGIRYEQYF.

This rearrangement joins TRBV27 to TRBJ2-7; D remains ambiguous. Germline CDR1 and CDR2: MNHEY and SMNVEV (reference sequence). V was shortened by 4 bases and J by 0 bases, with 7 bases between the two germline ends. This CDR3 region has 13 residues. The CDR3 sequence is CASSWSSSYEQYF. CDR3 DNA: TGTGCCAGCAGTTGGTCTAGCTCCTACGAGCAGTACTTC.

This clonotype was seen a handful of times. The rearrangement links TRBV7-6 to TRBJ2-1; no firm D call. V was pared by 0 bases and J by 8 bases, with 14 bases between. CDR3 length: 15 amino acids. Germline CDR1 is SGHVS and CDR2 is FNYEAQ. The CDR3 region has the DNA TGTGCCAGCAGCTTAGCTCCACCCAGAATCGATGAGCAGTTCTTC. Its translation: CASSLAPPRIDEQFF.

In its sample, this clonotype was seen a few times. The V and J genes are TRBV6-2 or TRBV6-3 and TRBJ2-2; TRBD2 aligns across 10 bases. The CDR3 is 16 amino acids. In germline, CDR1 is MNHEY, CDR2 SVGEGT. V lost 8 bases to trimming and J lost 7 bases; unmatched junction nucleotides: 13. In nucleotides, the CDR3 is TGTGCCAGCTGGGCGGCTAGCGGGAGAGAGATCGGGGAGCTGTTTTTT. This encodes CASWAASGREIGELFF.

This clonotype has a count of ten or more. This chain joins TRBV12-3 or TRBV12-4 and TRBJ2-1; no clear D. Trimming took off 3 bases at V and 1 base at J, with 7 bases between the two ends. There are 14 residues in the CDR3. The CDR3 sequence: CASSFSRSYNEQFF. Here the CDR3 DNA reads TGTGCCAGCAGTTTTTCCCGGTCCTACAATGAGCAGTTCTTC.

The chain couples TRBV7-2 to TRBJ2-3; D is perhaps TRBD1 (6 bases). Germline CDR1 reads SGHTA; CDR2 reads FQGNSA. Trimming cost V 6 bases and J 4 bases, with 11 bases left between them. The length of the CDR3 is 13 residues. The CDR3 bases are TGTGCCAGCAGGGGGAAGGGGGCAGATACGCAGTATTTT. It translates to CASRGKGADTQYF.

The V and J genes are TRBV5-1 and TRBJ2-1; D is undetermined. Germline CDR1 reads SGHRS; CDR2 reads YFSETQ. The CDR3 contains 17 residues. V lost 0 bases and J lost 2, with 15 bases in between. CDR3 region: CASSLVPLGPTYNEQFF. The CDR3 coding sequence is TGCGCCAGCAGCTTGGTACCCCTTGGGCCAACCTACAATGAGCAGTTCTTC.

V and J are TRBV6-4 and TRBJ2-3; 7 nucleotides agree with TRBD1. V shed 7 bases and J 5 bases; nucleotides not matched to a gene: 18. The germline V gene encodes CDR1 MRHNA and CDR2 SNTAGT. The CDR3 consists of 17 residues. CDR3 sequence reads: CASNPESGQVAKDTQYF. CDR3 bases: TGTGCCAGCAATCCCGAATCTGGACAGGTGGCGAAAGATACGCAGTATTTT.

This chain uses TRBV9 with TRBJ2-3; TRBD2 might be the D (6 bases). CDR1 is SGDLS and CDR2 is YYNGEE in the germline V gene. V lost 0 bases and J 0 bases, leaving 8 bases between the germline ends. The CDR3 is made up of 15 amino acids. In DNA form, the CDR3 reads TGTGCCAGCAGCGTAGCCGGGACTAGCACAGATACGCAGTATTTT. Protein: CASSVAGTSTDTQYF.

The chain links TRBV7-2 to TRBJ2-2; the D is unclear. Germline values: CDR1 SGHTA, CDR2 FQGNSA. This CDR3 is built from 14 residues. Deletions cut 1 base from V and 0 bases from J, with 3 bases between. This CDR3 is CASSLVANTGELFF. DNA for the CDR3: TGTGCCAGCAGCTTAGTTGCGAACACCGGGGAGCTGTTTTTT.

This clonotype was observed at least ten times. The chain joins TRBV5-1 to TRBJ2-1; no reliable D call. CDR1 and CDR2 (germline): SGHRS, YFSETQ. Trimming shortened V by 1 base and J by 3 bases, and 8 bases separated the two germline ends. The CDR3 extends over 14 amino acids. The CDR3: CASSLLQNYNEQFF. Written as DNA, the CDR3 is TGCGCCAGCAGCTTGCTACAGAACTACAATGAGCAGTTCTTC.

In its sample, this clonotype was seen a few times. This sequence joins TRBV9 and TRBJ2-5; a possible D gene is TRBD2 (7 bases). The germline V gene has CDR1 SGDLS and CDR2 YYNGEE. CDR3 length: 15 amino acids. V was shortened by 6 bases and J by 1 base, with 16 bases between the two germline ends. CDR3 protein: CASTKEGGIQETQYF. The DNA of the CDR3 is TGTGCCAGCACCAAGGAGGGGGGGATCCAAGAGACCCAGTACTTC.

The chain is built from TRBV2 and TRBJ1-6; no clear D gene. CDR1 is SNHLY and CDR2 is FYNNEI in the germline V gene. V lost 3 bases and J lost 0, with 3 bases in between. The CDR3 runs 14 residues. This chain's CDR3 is CASSEVSYNSPLHF. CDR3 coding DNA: TGTGCCAGCAGTGAGGTCTCCTATAATTCACCCCTCCACTTT. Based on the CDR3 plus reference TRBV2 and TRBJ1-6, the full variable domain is EPEVTQTPSHQVTQMGQEVILRCVPISNHLYFYWYRQILGQKVEFLVSFYNNEISEKSEIFDDQFSVERPDGSNFTLKIRSTKLEDSAMYFCASSEVSYNSPLHFGNGTRLTVT.

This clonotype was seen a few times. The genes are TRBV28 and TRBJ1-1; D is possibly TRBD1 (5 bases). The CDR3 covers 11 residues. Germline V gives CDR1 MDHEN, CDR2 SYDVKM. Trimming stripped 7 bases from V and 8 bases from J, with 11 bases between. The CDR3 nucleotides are TGTGCCAGCATATGGGAGGGGGAAGCTTTCTTT. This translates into CASIWEGEAFF.

In nucleotides, the CDR3 is TGTGCCAGCAGCTTAGGTCGCACTAGCGACGAGCAGTACTTC. Encoded protein: CASSLGRTSDEQYF. The chain has TRBV7-2 and TRBJ2-7; 7 nucleotides line up with TRBD2. Germline V lookup: CDR1 SGHTA, CDR2 FQGNSA. With V trimmed by 1 base and J by 5 bases, 5 bases remained unmatched. The CDR3 totals 14 residues.

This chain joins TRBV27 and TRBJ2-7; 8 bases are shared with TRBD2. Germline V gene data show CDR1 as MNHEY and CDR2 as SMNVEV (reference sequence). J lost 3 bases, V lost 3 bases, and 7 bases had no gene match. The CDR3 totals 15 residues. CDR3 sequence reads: CASSFLAGGYYEQYF. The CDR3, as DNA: TGTGCCAGCAGTTTTCTGGCGGGAGGATACTACGAGCAGTACTTC.

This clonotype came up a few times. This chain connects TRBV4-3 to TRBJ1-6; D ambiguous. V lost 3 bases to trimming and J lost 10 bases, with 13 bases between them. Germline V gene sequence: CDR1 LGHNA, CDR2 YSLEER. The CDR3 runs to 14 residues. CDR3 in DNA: TGCGCCAGCAGCCATTTGACGGGCCAGTCACCCCTCCACTTT. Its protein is CASSHLTGQSPLHF.

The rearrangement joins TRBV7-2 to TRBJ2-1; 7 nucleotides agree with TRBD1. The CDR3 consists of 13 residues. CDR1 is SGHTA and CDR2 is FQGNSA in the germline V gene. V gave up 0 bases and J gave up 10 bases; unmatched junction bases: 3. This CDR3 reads CASSLAEGQEQFF. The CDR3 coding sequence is TGTGCCAGCAGCTTAGCCGAGGGACAGGAGCAGTTCTTC.

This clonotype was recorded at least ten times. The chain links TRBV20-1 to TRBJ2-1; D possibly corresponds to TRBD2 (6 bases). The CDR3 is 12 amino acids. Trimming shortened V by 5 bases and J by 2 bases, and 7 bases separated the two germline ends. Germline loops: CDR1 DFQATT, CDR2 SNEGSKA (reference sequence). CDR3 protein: CSAPGAYNEQFF. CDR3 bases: TGCAGTGCTCCGGGGGCCTACAATGAGCAGTTCTTC.

In DNA form, the CDR3 reads TGTGCCAGCAGTGATTGGAAGGCGGGAGAAGAGACCCAGTACTTC. Translating gives CASSDWKAGEETQYF. V gene TRBV25-1 combines with J gene TRBJ2-5, with TRBD2 identical over 7 bases. CDR1 and CDR2 (germline): MGHDK, SYGVNS. CDR3 length: 15 residues. V trimming: 3 bases; J trimming: 3 bases; junction bases outside the gene matches: 7.

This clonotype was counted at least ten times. The CDR3 is CSGDNPEAFF. The CDR3 region has the DNA TGCAGCGGGGACAACCCTGAAGCTTTCTTT. The gene calls are TRBV29-1 and TRBJ1-1; D is perhaps TRBD1 (6 bases). The CDR3 is 10 residues long. The V and J ends lost 7 bases and 6 bases respectively, with 9 bases between them. Germline values: CDR1 SQVTM, CDR2 ANQGSEA.

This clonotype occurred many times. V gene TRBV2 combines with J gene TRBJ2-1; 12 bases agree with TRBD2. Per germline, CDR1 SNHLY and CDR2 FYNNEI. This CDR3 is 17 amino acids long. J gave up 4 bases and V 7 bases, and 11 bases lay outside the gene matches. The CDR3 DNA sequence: TGTGCCAGCACCGAACTCCGGACTAGCGGGATATACAATGAGCAGTTCTTC. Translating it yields CASTELRTSGIYNEQFF.